A selection of T cell receptor beta chains follows, all from one sample in a study of blood T cell repertoires in COVID-19. Assay: immunoSEQ multiplex PCR; the TCRdb copy retains only in-frame clones and omits some. The data contain roughly 250,000 clones, around 88% of them singletons. Sequencing used peripheral blood. The source of these receptors is a man aged 25-45 years with acute or convalescent COVID-19. Each CDR3 is given with its conserved first and last residue. D genes are given only for firm matches. Only some rows state a clone size, as once, few, many or a class for expanded clones.

V gene	D gene	J gene	clone size	CDR3 DNA	CDR3 protein
TRBV18	-	TRBJ1-1	-	TGTGCCAGCTCACCAGGGCTGAACACTGAAGCTTTCTTT	CASSPGLNTEAFF
TRBV7-9	TRBD2	TRBJ2-1	once	TGTGCCAGCAGCGGTCGACTAGCGGGGGAAACCTACAATGAGCAGTTCTTC	CASSGRLAGETYNEQFF
TRBV11-2	-	TRBJ2-2	once	TGTGCCAGCAGCTACGGGTCTTTAAGGTCCGGGGAGCTGTTTTTT	CASSYGSLRSGELFF
TRBV6-5	TRBD1	TRBJ1-3	-	TGTGCCAGCTGGCTCGACAGGGGGCTTGGAAACACCATATATTTT	CASWLDRGLGNTIYF
TRBV28	-	TRBJ2-1	-	TGTGCCCACCAACCAGCGTCGTGGTACAATGAGCAGTTCTTC	CAHQPASWYNEQFF
TRBV2	TRBD1	TRBJ1-1	-	TGTGCCAGCACCGCAGGGGGCGCTTCCGAAGCTTTCTTT	CASTAGGASEAFF
TRBV25-1	-	TRBJ1-6	-	TGTGCCAGCAGCCCTCTACCGGGATCTAATAATTCACCCCTCCACTTT	CASSPLPGSNNSPLHF
TRBV5-1	-	TRBJ2-5	once	TGCGCCAGCAGCTGGTCAGGGGGGGAGACCCAGTACTTC	CASSWSGGETQYF
TRBV2	TRBD1	TRBJ2-3	-	TGTGCCAGCAGTAGACAGGGGCCAAGCACAGATACGCAGTATTTT	CASSRQGPSTDTQYF
TRBV11-3	TRBD1	TRBJ2-3	-	TGTGCCAGCAGCTCGATCTATGGGACAGGGGCCCCAGATACGCAGTATTTT	CASSSIYGTGAPDTQYF
TRBV5-1	-	TRBJ1-2	-	TGCGCCAGCAGCTCGGATGGGGCGCGGGGCTATGGCTACACCTTC	CASSSDGARGYGYTF
TRBV5-1	TRBD2	TRBJ2-2	-	TGCGCCAGCAGCTCGGGACTAGCGAGGACCGGGGAGCTGTTTTTT	CASSSGLARTGELFF
TRBV6-6	TRBD2	TRBJ2-7	-	TGTGCCAGCAGTTACGGGGCGGGGGGGCCTTACGAGCAGTACTTC	CASSYGAGGPYEQYF
TRBV6-5	TRBD2	TRBJ2-5	-	TGTGCCAGCCCGGGGGGACTAGCGGTACAAGAGACCCAGTACTTC	CASPGGLAVQETQYF
TRBV5-1	-	TRBJ2-2	-	TGCGCCAGCAGCTTGATGTTGGACGCCACGGGATCCGGGGAGCTGTTTTTT	CASSLMLDATGSGELFF
TRBV5-1	TRBD1	TRBJ1-2	once	TGCGCCAGCAGCGTAGGGACAGGGGGGAAAGGCTACACCTTC	CASSVGTGGKGYTF
TRBV20-1	TRBD1	TRBJ1-5	-	TGCAGTGCTAGTCAGGGGGCGAACAATCAGCCCCAGCATTTT	CSASQGANNQPQHF
TRBV19	TRBD2	TRBJ2-1	-	TGTGCCAGTAGTATGGGACTAGCGGGGGGTAATGAGCAGTTCTTC	CASSMGLAGGNEQFF
TRBV7-8	-	TRBJ2-2	-	TGTGCCAGCAGCTTCGGGATTTTCAACACCGGGGAGCTGTTTTTT	CASSFGIFNTGELFF
TRBV18	-	TRBJ2-2	-	TGTGCCAGCTCACCAGGACAGAGACTCGACGGGGAGCTGTTTTTT	CASSPGQRLDGELFF
TRBV19	-	TRBJ2-3	once	TGTGCCAGTAGTACCTTCAGGGATCTCACAGATACGCAGTATTTT	CASSTFRDLTDTQYF
TRBV19	TRBD1	TRBJ1-5	-	TGTGCCAGTAGTATGGGGACAGGGGGCGCAGGGGATAGCAATCAGCCCCAGCATTTT	CASSMGTGGAGDSNQPQHF
TRBV6-5	-	TRBJ1-5	-	TGTGCCAGCAGTTACTCGAGTGGGCCTTATCAGCCCCAGCATTTT	CASSYSSGPYQPQHF
TRBV12-3/TRBV12-4	TRBD2	TRBJ2-7	-	TGTGCCAGCAGCATAGGACTAGCCTACGAGCAGTACTTC	CASSIGLAYEQYF
TRBV3-1/TRBV3-2	-	TRBJ1-1	-	TGTGCCAGCAGCCCCAACAGAAATCGGAACACTGAAGCTTTCTTT	CASSPNRNRNTEAFF
TRBV5-6	-	TRBJ1-1	-	TGTGCCAGCAGCTTGTCCCCAGGGGATTGGAGTTCGACTGAAGCTTTCTTT	CASSLSPGDWSSTEAFF
TRBV5-6	-	TRBJ1-5	-	TGTGCCAGCAGCCGCAGCGGGGGGAGCAATCAGCCCCAGCATTTT	CASSRSGGSNQPQHF
TRBV24-1	TRBD1	TRBJ2-7	-	TGTGCCACCAGTGACACCCGAGGGACAGGGGCCGAGCAGTACTTC	CATSDTRGTGAEQYF
TRBV2	-	TRBJ2-7	-	TGTGCCAGCAAAACATCCGGGAGTGAGCAGTACTTC	CASKTSGSEQYF
TRBV6-4	-	TRBJ2-2	-	TGTGCCAGCAGTGTCTCGGGCGGGGATGCCACCGGGGAGCTGTTTTTT	CASSVSGGDATGELFF
TRBV9	-	TRBJ2-5	-	TGTGCCAGCAGCGTAGGGGCTAGCATAGAGACCCAGTACTTC	CASSVGASIETQYF
TRBV3-1/TRBV3-2	TRBD1	TRBJ2-5	once	TGTGCCAGCAGCCTTTTCGGACAGGGGGCTTCCATAAATCGTCATCAAGCAGGAGAGACCCAGTACTTC	CASSLFGQGASINRHQAGETQYF
TRBV5-4	-	TRBJ1-4	-	TGTGCCAGCAGCTTGCGACAGTCTGATGAAAAACTGTTTTTT	CASSLRQSDEKLFF
TRBV27	-	TRBJ1-6	once	TGTGCCAGCAGTTTATCAGCAGGGTCCCTCCACTTT	CASSLSAGSLHF
TRBV4-2	TRBD2	TRBJ2-5	few	TGTGCCAGCAGCCAAGCCCTGGGACTAGCGGGGATGGGTAAAGAGACCCAGTACTTC	CASSQALGLAGMGKETQYF
TRBV30	-	TRBJ2-3	-	TGTGCCTGGAGTGGACAGGGAGGTGCAGATACGCAGTATTTT	CAWSGQGGADTQYF
TRBV3-1/TRBV3-2	-	TRBJ2-1	-	TGTGCCAGCAGCTCCGCCCCAGGCCCTGAGCAGTTCTTC	CASSSAPGPEQFF
TRBV3-1/TRBV3-2	-	TRBJ2-7	-	TGTGCCAGCAGCCAAGCAGGGGTAGGCGAGCAGTACTTC	CASSQAGVGEQYF
TRBV11-2	-	TRBJ1-1	-	TGTGCCAGCACCCTAGACAGGAACACTGAAGCTTTCTTT	CASTLDRNTEAFF
TRBV3-1/TRBV3-2	TRBD2	TRBJ2-5	-	TGTGCCAGCAGCGCCCACGGGGGGGAAGAGACCCAGTACTTC	CASSAHGGEETQYF
TRBV10-3	-	TRBJ2-2	-	TGTGCCATCAGTGAGTCGATCTTCGGGGGGCGCGGAGGGGAGCTGTTTTTT	CAISESIFGGRGGELFF
TRBV3-1/TRBV3-2	TRBD1	TRBJ1-1	-	TGTGCCAGCAGTTGGGACAGGGGGAACACTGAAGCTTTCTTT	CASSWDRGNTEAFF
TRBV6-5	-	TRBJ2-1	-	TGTGCCAGCAGGGTGTCCGCCTCAAGCGCCAATGAGCAGTTCTTC	CASRVSASSANEQFF
TRBV3-1/TRBV3-2	-	TRBJ1-2	-	TGTGCCAGCAGCCAAGTGGGCACGACCGTCTATGGCTACACCTTC	CASSQVGTTVYGYTF
TRBV6-5	TRBD1	TRBJ1-4	-	TGTGCCACCGGGGACAGGGGTCCTGAAAAACTGTTTTTT	CATGDRGPEKLFF